These 18 T cell receptor beta chains were all obtained from the same sample, sequenced in a study of T cell repertoires in cytomegalovirus infection. TCRdb fed the reads into MiXCR, producing one record per CDR3 protein. Of some 800,000 distinct CDR3 sequences in the sample, just under 30% were seen once. The antigens for these receptors are not known. The source material was cultured CD8+ T cells from PBMCs, sampled from culture after CMV antigen stimulation. The source of these receptors is a human donor in good health (CMV status not recorded). Some clones in this sample may be carry-over from other donors' samples.

This clonotype was seen more than once but under ten times. The chain uses TRBV15 and TRBJ2-1; D may be TRBD1 or TRBD2 (5 bases each). Germline values: CDR1 LNHNV, CDR2 YYDKDF (reference sequence). There are 16 residues in the CDR3. Trimming removed 3 bases at V and 2 bases at J, with 14 bases between. In DNA, the CDR3 is TGTGCCACCAGCAGTCCCGAGGGGCTGCCCTACAATGAGCAGTTCTTC. This translates into CATSSPEGLPYNEQFF.

The chain combines TRBV19 with TRBJ2-5; D possibly corresponds to TRBD2 (5 bases). Germline V CDR1 and CDR2: LNHDA, SQIVND (reference sequence). V was cut by 1 base and J by 4 bases, with 7 bases left in between. The CDR3 consists of 13 residues. The CDR3 loop is CASSIVGGETQYF. CDR3 in DNA: TGTGCCAGTAGTATAGTAGGAGGAGAGACCCAGTACTTC.

The V and J genes are TRBV19 and TRBJ2-5; 10 nucleotides align to TRBD2. V shed 5 bases and J 8 bases; nucleotides not matched to a gene: 8. The germline gives CDR1 LNHDA, CDR2 SQIVND (reference sequence). The CDR3 has 14 amino acids. CDR3 loop: CASSRRSGGDTQYF. CDR3 coding DNA: TGTGCCAGTAGTCGGAGGAGCGGGGGGGACACCCAGTACTTC.

This chain links TRBV4-1 with TRBJ1-2, with unresolved D. The germline gives CDR1 MGHRA, CDR2 YSYEKL. Trimming took off 0 bases at V and 0 bases at J, with 8 bases between the two ends. The CDR3 sequence is 15 residues long. CDR3 region: CASSQESGANYGYTF. The CDR3 DNA reads TGCGCCAGCAGCCAAGAATCGGGAGCTAACTATGGCTACACCTTC.

This clonotype was seen a few times. The chain combines TRBV5-4 with TRBJ2-3; the D call may be TRBD1 or TRBD2 (5 bases each). The germline V gene encodes CDR1 SGHNT and CDR2 YYREEE (reference sequence). Trimming took off 0 bases at V and 6 bases at J, with 26 bases between the two ends. The CDR3 contains 19 residues. DNA of the CDR3: TGTGCCAGCAGCTTGGGAAGGGAATGGCAGGGAGCTGCCGGGGATACGCAGTATTTT. Translated, it gives CASSLGREWQGAAGDTQYF.

The J gene is TRBJ1-5, the V gene TRBV6-6; no firm D call. Trimming cost V 7 bases and J 8 bases, with 18 bases left between them. Germline V gives CDR1 MNHNY, CDR2 SVGAGI (reference sequence). The length of the CDR3 is 14 residues. The CDR3 spells CASNVKPGYEPQHF. The CDR3 nucleotides read TGTGCCAGCAACGTAAAACCCGGGTACGAGCCCCAGCATTTT.

The chain carries TRBV2 and TRBJ2-2, with D unclear. V was trimmed by 6 bases and J by 8 bases, leaving 16 bases between them. The germline gives CDR1 SNHLY, CDR2 FYNNEI. This CDR3 comprises 14 residues. The CDR3 coding sequence is TGTGCCAGCAGCCTTTTTAATTTACCGGGGGAGCTGTTTTTT. Translation gives CASSLFNLPGELFF.

In this sample, this clonotype turned up many times. The chain links TRBV7-6 to TRBJ2-1; 10 bases fit TRBD2. CDR3 length equals 15 residues. With 7 bases clipped from V and 4 bases from J, the junction kept 7 bases outside the gene matches. CDR1 and CDR2 from the germline V gene are SGHVS and FNYEAQ. The CDR3 region has the DNA TGTGCCAGCATCCGTAGCGGGGGGCTTTACAATGAGCAGTTCTTC. It specifies CASIRSGGLYNEQFF.

The CDR3 here is CASSESGLGFSGNTIYF. As DNA, the CDR3 is TGCGCCAGCAGTGAGTCCGGGCTGGGCTTCTCTGGAAACACCATATATTTT. The chain couples TRBV10-2 to TRBJ1-3; D remains ambiguous. V was trimmed by 0 bases and J by 0 bases, leaving 12 bases between them. The CDR3 extends over 17 amino acids. The germline CDR1 and CDR2 sequences are WSHSY and SAAADI.

This clonotype was counted ten times or more. V gene TRBV7-2 combines with J gene TRBJ2-2; TRBD1 aligns across 9 bases. Germline CDR1 SGHTA, CDR2 FQGNSA. The CDR3 contains 15 residues. The V and J ends lost 4 bases and 6 bases, in that order; junction bases with no gene match: 6. CDR3 coding DNA: TGTGCCAGCAGCTCCGGGACAGGGCCACCCGGGGAGCTGTTTTTT. Residues: CASSSGTGPPGELFF.

V is TRBV11-1 and J is TRBJ2-2; D is unresolved. The V gene lost 3 bases and the J gene lost 6 bases, with 11 bases spanning the gap. This CDR3 region has 14 residues. CDR1 and CDR2 from the germline V gene are SGHAT and FQDESV (reference sequence). CDR3 coding DNA: TGTGCCAGCAGCTTCAAATGGGGATCCGGGGAGCTGTTTTTT. Encoded protein: CASSFKWGSGELFF.

The chain uses TRBV7-9 and TRBJ2-6; 12 nucleotides agree with TRBD2. This CDR3 is built from 20 residues. Germline CDR1 is SEHNR and CDR2 is FQNEAQ (reference sequence). V shed 6 bases, J shed 4 bases, and the junction held 16 bases outside the gene matches. The CDR3 here is CASSSLRTSGDPWGANVLTF. The CDR3 DNA follows: TGTGCCAGCAGTTCCCTTAGGACTAGCGGGGATCCTTGGGGGGCCAACGTCCTGACTTTC.

V gene TRBV27 combines with J gene TRBJ1-1, with 8 bases lining up with TRBD1. CDR3 length: 17 residues. The germline V gene has CDR1 MNHEY and CDR2 SMNVEV (reference sequence). Trimming took 2 bases from V and 6 from J; bases not matched to a gene: 14. CDR3 DNA: TGTGCCAGCAGTTTAGGACAGGGTTCCGGTCGCTGGGCTGAAGCTTTCTTT. It is translated as CASSLGQGSGRWAEAFF.

This clonotype appeared a few times. The V gene is TRBV27, the J gene TRBJ2-1; D may be TRBD1 or TRBD2 (5 bases each). The CDR3 runs 14 residues. Germline lookup yields CDR1 MNHEY and CDR2 SMNVEV (reference sequence). V lost 5 bases to trimming and J lost 6 bases, with 14 bases between them. For the CDR3, the DNA is TGTGCCAGCAGTCCTCCCGGGGCCAGCAATGAGCAGTTCTTC. Translating gives CASSPPGASNEQFF.

This chain joins TRBV10-3 and TRBJ2-3; TRBD2 matches 10 bases. The length of the CDR3 is 14 residues. Germline V CDR1 and CDR2: ENHRY, SYGVKD. V lost 6 bases to trimming and J lost 5 bases; unmatched junction nucleotides: 5. The CDR3 DNA is TGTGCCATCAGACTAGCGGGGAAGGAAGATACGCAGTATTTT. This codes for CAIRLAGKEDTQYF.

The V and J genes are TRBV6-5 and TRBJ2-1; TRBD2 aligns across 10 bases. Germline CDR1 MNHEY, CDR2 SVGAGI. The ends lost 6 bases at V and 1 base at J; junction bases unmatched: 12. The CDR3 has 18 amino acids. Here the CDR3 reads CASSPGVAGGPSYNEQFF. The CDR3 DNA is TGTGCCAGCAGCCCCGGGGTAGCGGGGGGCCCTTCCTACAATGAGCAGTTCTTC.

This chain connects TRBV12-3 or TRBV12-4 to TRBJ2-7, with D possibly matching TRBD1 (6 bases). This CDR3 contains 15 residues. The V end lost 2 bases, the J end lost 3 bases, and 14 bases lay between the germline ends. CDR3 in DNA: TGTGCCAGCAGTTTATCCCGGGACATCTTCTACGAGCAGTACTTC. Residues: CASSLSRDIFYEQYF.

This clonotype was detected once. The V and J genes are TRBV9 and TRBJ1-5; maybe TRBD1 (5 bases). This CDR3 has 15 amino acids. V shed 3 bases and J shed 5 bases, with 15 bases lying between them. Per the germline V gene, CDR1 is SGDLS and CDR2 is YYNGEE. CDR3 protein: CASSAGTGPHQPQHF. CDR3 nucleotide sequence: TGTGCCAGCAGCGCGGGTACAGGCCCCCATCAGCCCCAGCATTTT.